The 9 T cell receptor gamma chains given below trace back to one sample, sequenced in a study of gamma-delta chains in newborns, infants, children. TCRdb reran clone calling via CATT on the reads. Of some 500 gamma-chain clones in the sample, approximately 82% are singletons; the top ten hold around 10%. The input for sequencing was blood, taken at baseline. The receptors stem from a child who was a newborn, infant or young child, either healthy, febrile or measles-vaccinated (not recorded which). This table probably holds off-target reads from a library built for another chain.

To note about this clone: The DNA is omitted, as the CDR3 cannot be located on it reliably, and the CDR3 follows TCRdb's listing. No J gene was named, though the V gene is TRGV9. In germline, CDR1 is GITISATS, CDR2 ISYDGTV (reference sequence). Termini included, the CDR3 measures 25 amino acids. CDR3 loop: CACDTVLGDTLDTRQMFFGTGIKLF.

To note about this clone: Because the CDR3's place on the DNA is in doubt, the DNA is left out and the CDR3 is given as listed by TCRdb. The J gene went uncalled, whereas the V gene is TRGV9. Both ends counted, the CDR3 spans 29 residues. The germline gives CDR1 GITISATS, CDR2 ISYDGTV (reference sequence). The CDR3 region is CACDTVLGDFPSSSWDTRQMFFGTGIKLF.

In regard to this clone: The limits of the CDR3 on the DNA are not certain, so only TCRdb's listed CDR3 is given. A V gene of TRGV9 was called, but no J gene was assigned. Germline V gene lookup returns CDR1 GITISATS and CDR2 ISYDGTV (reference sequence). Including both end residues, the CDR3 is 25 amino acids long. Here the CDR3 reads CACDTVGDSSWDTRQMFFGTGIKLF.

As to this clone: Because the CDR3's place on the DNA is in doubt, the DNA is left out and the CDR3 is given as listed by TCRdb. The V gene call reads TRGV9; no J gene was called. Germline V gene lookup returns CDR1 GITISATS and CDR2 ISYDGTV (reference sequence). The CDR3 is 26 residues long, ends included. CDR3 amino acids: CACDSGGYSSSWDTRQMFFGTGIKLF.

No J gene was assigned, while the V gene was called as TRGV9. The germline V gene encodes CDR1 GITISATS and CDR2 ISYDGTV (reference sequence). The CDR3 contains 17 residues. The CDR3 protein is CACDSLLGDPYTAQLFF. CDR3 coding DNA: TGTGCCTGTGACTCTCTACTGGGGGATCCGTATACAGCACAACTCTTCTTT.

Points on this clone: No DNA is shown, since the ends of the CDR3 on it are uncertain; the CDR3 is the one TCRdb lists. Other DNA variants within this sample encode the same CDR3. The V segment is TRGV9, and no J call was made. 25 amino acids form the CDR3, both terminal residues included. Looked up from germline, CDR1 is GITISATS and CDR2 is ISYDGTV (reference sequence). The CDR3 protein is CACDTGGYSSWDTRQMFFGTGIKLF.

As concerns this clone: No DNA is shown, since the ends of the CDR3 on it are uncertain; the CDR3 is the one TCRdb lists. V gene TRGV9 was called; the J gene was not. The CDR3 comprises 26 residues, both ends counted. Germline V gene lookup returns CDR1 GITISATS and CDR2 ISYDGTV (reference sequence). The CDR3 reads CACDTAGGYVSWDTRQMFFGTGIKLF.

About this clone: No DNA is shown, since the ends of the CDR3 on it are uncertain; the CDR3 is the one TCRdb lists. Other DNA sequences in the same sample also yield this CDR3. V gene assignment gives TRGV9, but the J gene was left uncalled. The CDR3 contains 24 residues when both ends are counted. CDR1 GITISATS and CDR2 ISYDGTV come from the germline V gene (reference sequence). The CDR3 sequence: CACDNTGGSWDTRQMFFGTGIKLF.

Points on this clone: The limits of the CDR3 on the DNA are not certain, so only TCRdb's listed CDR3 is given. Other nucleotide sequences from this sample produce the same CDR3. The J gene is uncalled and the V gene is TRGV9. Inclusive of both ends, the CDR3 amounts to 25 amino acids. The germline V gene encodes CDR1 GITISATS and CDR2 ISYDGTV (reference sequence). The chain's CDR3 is CACDILGDSSWDTRQMFFGTGIKLF.